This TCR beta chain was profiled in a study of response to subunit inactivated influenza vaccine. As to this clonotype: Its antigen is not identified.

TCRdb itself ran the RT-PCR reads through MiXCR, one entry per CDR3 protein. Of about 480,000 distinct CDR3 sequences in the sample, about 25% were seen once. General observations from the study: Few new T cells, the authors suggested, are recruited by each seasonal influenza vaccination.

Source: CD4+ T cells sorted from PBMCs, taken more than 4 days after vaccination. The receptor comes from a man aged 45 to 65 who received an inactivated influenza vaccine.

DNA of the CDR3: TGTGCCAGCAGACACCGGGACATCGGCTACACAGATACGCAGTATTTT. This gives the protein CASRHRDIGYTDTQYF. The chain has TRBV2 and TRBJ2-3; D possibly corresponds to TRBD1 (6 bases). CDR1 and CDR2 (germline): SNHLY, FYNNEI. This CDR3 is 16 amino acids long. Trimming took off 6 bases at V and 2 bases at J, with 18 bases between the two ends.